Listed below are T cell receptor beta chains from one sample, sequenced in a study of cytomegalovirus exposure and HLA in healthy donors. Some clones are missing from TCRdb's copy, which holds only in-frame ones; the method was immunoSEQ multiplex PCR. The data hold some 190,000 clones, with over 65% observed a single time. Sequencing input: PBMCs. These receptors all stem from a man aged 18 to 29 in good health and CMV-seronegative. The CDR3 runs from the conserved cysteine through the conserved F or W. A D gene is named only where the DNA matches it firmly. Size tells how often a clone was seen (once, few, many) or the class of an expanded clone, and some rows leave it out.

j_call,d_call,v_call,clone_size,cdr3_aa
TRBJ2-1,TRBD2,TRBV9,few,CASSVESSGGAEQFF
TRBJ2-2,TRBD1,TRBV4-3,-,CASSRTDRGSAGELFF
TRBJ2-2,TRBD1,TRBV9,once,CASSVSQGARTGELFF
TRBJ2-3,-,TRBV5-8,-,CASSHGYGSGTDTQYF
TRBJ2-3,-,TRBV7-2,-,CASSLGGLPGDTQYF
TRBJ1-2,-,TRBV6-5,-,CASSYTVGQGNGYTF
TRBJ2-7,-,TRBV5-6,-,CASSTDRSTYEQYF
TRBJ2-1,-,TRBV6-4,-,CASSLHTQDNEQFF
TRBJ1-5,TRBD1,TRBV6-5,-,CASSPRTGGQPQHF
TRBJ1-3,TRBD1,TRBV16,-,CASSQRQGDSGNTIYF
TRBJ2-5,TRBD2,TRBV9,-,CASSRTSEETQYF
TRBJ1-2,-,TRBV4-1,-,CASSQEWVGDGYTF
TRBJ1-2,TRBD1,TRBV2,-,CASSTTGGKGYTF
TRBJ1-1,TRBD1,TRBV10-3,few,CAISVGTEMNTEAFF
TRBJ2-6,TRBD1,TRBV7-9,-,CASSSPGQGARGANVLTF
TRBJ2-7,TRBD1,TRBV6-5,-,CASSKQGVSYEQYF
TRBJ1-1,-,TRBV7-3,-,CASSSGTIAEAFF